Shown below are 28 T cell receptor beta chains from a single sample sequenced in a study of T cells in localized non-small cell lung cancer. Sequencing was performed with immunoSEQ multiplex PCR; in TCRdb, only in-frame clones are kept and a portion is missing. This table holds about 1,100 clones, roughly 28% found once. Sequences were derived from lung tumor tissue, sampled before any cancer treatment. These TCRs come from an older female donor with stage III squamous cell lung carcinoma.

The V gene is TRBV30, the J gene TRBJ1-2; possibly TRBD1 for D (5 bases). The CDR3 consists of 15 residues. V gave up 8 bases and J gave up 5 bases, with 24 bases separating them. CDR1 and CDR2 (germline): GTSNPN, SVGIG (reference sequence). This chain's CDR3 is CALGPTRGRFYGYTF. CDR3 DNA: TGTGCCCTCGGGCCAACAAGGGGCAGATTTTATGGCTACACCTTC.

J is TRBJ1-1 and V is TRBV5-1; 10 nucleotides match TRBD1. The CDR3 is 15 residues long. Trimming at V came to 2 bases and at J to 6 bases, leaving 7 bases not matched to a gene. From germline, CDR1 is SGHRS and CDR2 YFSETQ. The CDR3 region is CASSFASGQGAEAFF. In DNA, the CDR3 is TGCGCCAGCAGCTTTGCCTCTGGACAGGGGGCTGAAGCTTTCTTT.

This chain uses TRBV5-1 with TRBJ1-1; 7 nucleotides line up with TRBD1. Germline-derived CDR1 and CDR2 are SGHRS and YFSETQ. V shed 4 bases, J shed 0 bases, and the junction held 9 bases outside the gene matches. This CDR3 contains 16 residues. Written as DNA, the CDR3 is TGCGCCAGCAGCCTGGAAGCAGGGGGATTGAACACTGAAGCTTTCTTT. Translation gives CASSLEAGGLNTEAFF. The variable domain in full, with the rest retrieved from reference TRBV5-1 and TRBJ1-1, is KAGVTQTPRYLIKTRGQQVTLSCSPISGHRSVSWYQQTPGQGLQFLFEYFSETQRNKGNFPGRFSGRQFSNSRSEMNVSTLELGDSALYLCASSLEAGGLNTEAFFGQGTRLTVV.

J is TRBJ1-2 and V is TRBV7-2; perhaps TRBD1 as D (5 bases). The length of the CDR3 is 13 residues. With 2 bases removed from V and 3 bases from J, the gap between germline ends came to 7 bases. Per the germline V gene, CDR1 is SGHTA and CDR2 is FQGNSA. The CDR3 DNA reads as TGTGCCAGCAGCTTACTACAGGACTATGGCTACACCTTC. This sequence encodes CASSLLQDYGYTF. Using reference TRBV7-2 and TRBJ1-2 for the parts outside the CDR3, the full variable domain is GAGVSQSPSNKVTEKGKDVELRCDPISGHTALYWYRQSLGQGLEFLIYFQGNSAPDKSGLPSDRFSAERTGGSVSTLTIQRTQQEDSAVYLCASSLLQDYGYTFGSGTRLTVV.

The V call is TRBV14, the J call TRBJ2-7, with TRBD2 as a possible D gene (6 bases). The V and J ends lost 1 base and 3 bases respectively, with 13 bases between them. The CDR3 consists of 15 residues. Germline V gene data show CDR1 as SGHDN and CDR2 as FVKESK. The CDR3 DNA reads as TGTGCCAGCAGCCAAGGTCAGGGCGGGGTCTACGAGCAGTACTTC. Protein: CASSQGQGGVYEQYF.

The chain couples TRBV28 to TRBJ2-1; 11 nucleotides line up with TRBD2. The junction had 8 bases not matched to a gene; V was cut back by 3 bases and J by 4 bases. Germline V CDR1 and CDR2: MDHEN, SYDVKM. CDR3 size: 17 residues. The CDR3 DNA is TGTGCCAGCAGTTTTTCAACTAGCGGGAGATGGTACAATGAGCAGTTCTTC. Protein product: CASSFSTSGRWYNEQFF.

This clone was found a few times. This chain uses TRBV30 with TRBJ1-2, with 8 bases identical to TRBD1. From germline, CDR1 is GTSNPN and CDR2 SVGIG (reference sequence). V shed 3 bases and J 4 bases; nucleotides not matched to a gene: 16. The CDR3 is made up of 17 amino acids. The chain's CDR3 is CAWRETMGQVHLYGYTF. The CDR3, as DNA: TGTGCCTGGAGAGAAACCATGGGACAGGTACATCTCTATGGCTACACCTTC.

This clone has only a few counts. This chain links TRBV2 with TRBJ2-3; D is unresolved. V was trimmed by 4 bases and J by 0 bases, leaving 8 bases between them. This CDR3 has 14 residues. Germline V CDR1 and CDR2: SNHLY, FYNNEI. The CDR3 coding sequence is TGTGCCAGCAGTGCGCTAACTAGCACAGATACGCAGTATTTT. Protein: CASSALTSTDTQYF.

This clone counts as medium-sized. In DNA, the CDR3 is TGTGCCAGCAGCGGGACAGGGGGCAATCAGCCCCAGCATTTT. It encodes CASSGTGGNQPQHF. The chain uses TRBV6-8 and TRBJ1-5, with 10 bases lining up with TRBD1. CDR1 MNHGY and CDR2 SAAAGT come from the germline V gene. Trimming removed 6 bases from V and 2 bases from J; junction bases left unmatched: 1. The CDR3 is 14 amino acids.

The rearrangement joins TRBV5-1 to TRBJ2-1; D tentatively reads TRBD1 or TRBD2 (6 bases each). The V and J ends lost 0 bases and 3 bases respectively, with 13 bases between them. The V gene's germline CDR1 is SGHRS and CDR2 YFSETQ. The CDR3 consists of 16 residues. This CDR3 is CASSLAGAGNYNEQFF. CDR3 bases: TGCGCCAGCAGCTTGGCGGGGGCCGGTAACTACAATGAGCAGTTCTTC. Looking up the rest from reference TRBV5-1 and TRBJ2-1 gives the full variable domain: KAGVTQTPRYLIKTRGQQVTLSCSPISGHRSVSWYQQTPGQGLQFLFEYFSETQRNKGNFPGRFSGRQFSNSRSEMNVSTLELGDSALYLCASSLAGAGNYNEQFFGPGTRLTVL.

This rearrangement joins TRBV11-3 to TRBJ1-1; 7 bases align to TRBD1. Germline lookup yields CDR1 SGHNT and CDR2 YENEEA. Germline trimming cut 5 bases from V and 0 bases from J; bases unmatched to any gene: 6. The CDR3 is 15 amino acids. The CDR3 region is CASSEDRPLNTEAFF. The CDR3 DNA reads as TGTGCCAGCAGCGAGGACAGGCCCTTGAACACTGAAGCTTTCTTT.

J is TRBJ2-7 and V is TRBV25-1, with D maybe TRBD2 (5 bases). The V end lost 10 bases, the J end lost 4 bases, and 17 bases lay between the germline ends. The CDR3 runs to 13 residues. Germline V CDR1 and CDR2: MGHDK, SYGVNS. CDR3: CATSPRVGYEQYF. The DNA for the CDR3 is TGTGCCACCTCCCCGAGGGTGGGGTACGAGCAGTACTTC.

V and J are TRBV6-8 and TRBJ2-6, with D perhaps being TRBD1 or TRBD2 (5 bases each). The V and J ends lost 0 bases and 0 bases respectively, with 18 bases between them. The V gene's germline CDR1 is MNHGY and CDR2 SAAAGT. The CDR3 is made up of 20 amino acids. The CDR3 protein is CASSYSRSAGSISGANVLTF. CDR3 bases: TGTGCCAGCAGTTACTCGAGGTCGGCAGGGAGCATCTCTGGGGCCAACGTCCTGACTTTC.

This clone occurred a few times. For the CDR3, the DNA is TGTGCCAGCAACTCGCGGGGGGGCGTCGCAGATACGCAGTATTTT. It codes for CASNSRGGVADTQYF. This chain connects TRBV9 to TRBJ2-3; 9 nucleotides match TRBD2. The germline V gene encodes CDR1 SGDLS and CDR2 YYNGEE. The V and J ends lost 6 bases and 4 bases, in that order; junction bases with no gene match: 9. CDR3 size: 15 residues.

CDR3 bases: TGTGCCAGTAGTGCCGACGGGACAGCCCATGGCTACACCTTC. Translating gives CASSADGTAHGYTF. The V and J genes are TRBV19 and TRBJ1-2, with 7 bases matching TRBD1. Trimming removed 5 bases from V and 6 bases from J; junction bases left unmatched: 9. The CDR3 has 14 amino acids. Germline CDR1 and CDR2: LNHDA and SQIVND (reference sequence).

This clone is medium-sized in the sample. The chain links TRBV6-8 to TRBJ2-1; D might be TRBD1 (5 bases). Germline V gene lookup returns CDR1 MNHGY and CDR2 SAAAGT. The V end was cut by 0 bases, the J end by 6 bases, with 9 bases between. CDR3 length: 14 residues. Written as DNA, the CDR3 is TGTGCCAGCAGTTACTCCTCAGGGTCCAATGAGCAGTTCTTC. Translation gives CASSYSSGSNEQFF.

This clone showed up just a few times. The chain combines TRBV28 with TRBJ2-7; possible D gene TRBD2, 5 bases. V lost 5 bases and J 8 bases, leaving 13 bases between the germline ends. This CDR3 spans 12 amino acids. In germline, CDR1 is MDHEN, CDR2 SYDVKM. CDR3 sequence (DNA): TGTGCCAGCAGTAGGTGGGAGTTAAAGCAGTACTTC. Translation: CASSRWELKQYF.

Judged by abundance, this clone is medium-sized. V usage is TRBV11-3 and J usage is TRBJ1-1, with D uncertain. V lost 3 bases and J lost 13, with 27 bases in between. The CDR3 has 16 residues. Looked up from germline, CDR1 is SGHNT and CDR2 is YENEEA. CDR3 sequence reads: CASSFGRAVRAINGFF. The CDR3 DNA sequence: TGTGCCAGCAGCTTCGGTCGGGCGGTTAGGGCCATAAACGGTTTCTTT.

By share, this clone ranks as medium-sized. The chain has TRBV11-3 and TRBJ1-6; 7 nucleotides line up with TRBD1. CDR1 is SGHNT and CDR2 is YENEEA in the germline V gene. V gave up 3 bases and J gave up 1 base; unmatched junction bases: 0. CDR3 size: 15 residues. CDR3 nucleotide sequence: TGTGCCAGCAGCTTGGGACAGTCCTATAATTCACCCCTCCACTTT. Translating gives CASSLGQSYNSPLHF.

CDR3 loop: CASSSGAETQYF. CDR3 DNA sequence: TGTGCCAGCAGTTCGGGGGCTGAGACCCAGTACTTC. The chain is built from TRBV28 and TRBJ2-5; tentatively, D is TRBD1 or TRBD2 (6 bases each). Germline V gene data show CDR1 as MDHEN and CDR2 as SYDVKM. The CDR3 sequence is 12 residues long. V was trimmed by 4 bases and J by 5 bases, leaving 8 bases between them.

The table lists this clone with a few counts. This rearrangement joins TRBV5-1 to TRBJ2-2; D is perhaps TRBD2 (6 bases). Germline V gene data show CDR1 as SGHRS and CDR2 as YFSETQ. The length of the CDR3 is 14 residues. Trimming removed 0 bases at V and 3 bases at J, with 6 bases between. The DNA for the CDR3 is TGCGCCAGCAGCTTGGGCGGGGACACCGGGGAGCTGTTTTTT. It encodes CASSLGGDTGELFF.

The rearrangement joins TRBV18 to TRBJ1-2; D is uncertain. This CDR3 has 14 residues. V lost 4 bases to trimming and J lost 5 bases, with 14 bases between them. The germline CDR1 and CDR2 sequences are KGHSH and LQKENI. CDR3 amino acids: CASSLPAGKYGYTF. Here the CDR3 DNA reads TGTGCCAGCTCACTCCCGGCGGGGAAATATGGCTACACCTTC. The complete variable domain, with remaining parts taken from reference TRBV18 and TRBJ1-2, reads NAGVMQNPRHLVRRRGQEARLRCSPMKGHSHVYWYRQLPEEGLKFMVYLQKENIIDESGMPKERFSAEFPKEGPSILRIQQVVRGDSAAYFCASSLPAGKYGYTFGSGTRLTVV.

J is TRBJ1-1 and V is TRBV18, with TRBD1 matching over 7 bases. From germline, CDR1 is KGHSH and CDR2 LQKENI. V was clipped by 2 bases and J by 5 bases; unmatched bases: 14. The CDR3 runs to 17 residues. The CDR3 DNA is TGTGCCAGCTCACCAACCCTCGTGACAGGGTTTGGGACTGAAGCTTTCTTT. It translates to CASSPTLVTGFGTEAFF.

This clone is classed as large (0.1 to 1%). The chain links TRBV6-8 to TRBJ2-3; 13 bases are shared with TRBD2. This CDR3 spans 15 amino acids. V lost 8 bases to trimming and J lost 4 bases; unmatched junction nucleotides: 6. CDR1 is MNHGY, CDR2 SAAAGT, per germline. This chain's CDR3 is CASARTSGSSDTQYF. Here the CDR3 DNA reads TGTGCCAGCGCCCGGACTAGCGGGAGTTCAGATACGCAGTATTTT.

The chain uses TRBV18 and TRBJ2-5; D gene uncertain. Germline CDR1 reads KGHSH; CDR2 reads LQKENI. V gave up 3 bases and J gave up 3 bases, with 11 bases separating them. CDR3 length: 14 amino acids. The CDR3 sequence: CASSPLRGEETQYF. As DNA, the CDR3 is TGTGCCAGCTCACCCCTGCGAGGCGAAGAGACCCAGTACTTC.

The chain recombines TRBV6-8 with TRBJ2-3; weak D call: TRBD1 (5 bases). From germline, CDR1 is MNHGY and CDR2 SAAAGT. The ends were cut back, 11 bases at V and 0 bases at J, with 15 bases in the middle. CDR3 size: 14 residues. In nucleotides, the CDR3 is TGTGCCGCACTCTTCAGGGTGAGCACAGATACGCAGTATTTT. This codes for CAALFRVSTDTQYF.

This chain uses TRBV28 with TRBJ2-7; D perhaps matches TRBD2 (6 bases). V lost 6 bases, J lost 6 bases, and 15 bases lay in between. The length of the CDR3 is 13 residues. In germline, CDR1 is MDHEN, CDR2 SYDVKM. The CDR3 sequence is CASREGLAPEQYF. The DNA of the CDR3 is TGTGCCAGCAGAGAGGGCCTAGCGCCCGAGCAGTACTTC.

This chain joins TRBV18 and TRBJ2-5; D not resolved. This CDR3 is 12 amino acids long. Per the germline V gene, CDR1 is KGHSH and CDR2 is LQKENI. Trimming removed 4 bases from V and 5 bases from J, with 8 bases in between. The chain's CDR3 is CASSLMGETQYF. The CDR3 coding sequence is TGTGCCAGCTCACTTATGGGGGAGACCCAGTACTTC.